This is a list of T cell receptor beta chains from one sample in a study of T cells after somatic rescue of genetic block. Profiling relied on immunoSEQ multiplex PCR, and the TCRdb table lists in-frame clones only, not all of them. The sample records about 120,000 clones, over 80% being singletons. Material for sequencing was peripheral blood mononuclear cells (PBMCs). All receptors come from a woman aged 18-29 years. Both conserved end residues are part of each CDR3. A D gene is named only where the DNA matches it firmly. Size tells how often a clone was seen (once, few, many) or the class of an expanded clone, and some rows leave it out.

>TRBV30|TRBJ1-4|.|.
TGTGCCTGGAGTGGTTCGGGTGAAAAACTGTTTTTT
CAWSGSGEKLFF
>TRBV30|TRBJ2-7|.|.
TGTGCCTGGAGTGTACGGGGCTACGAGCAGTACTTC
CAWSVRGYEQYF
>TRBV10-3|TRBJ2-7|.|.
TGTGCCATCAGTGACCGGGGAGAGCAGTACTTC
CAISDRGEQYF
>TRBV4-1|TRBJ1-1|.|.
TGCGCCAGCAGCCAAGGGTTATTGGGGTGGGCTGAAGCTTTCTTT
CASSQGLLGWAEAFF
>TRBV6-4|TRBJ2-3|.|TRBD2
TGTGCCAGCAGTGACTCAAGCGGGGGGGCGACAGATACGCAGTATTTT
CASSDSSGGATDTQYF
>TRBV6-6|TRBJ2-1|.|.
TGTGCCAGCAGTTACAGTCAGGATGAGCAGTTCTTC
CASSYSQDEQFF
>TRBV5-1|TRBJ2-6|.|.
TGCGCCAGCAGCTCAACAGTGAGGGGGGCCAACGTCCTGACTTTC
CASSSTVRGANVLTF
>TRBV6-6|TRBJ2-7|.|.
TGTGCCAGCAGTCCAGCCAGGGTCGGCGAGCAGTACTTC
CASSPARVGEQYF
>TRBV9|TRBJ1-1|.|.
TGTGCCAGCACCCGGGGCAGGGGGAACACTGAAGCTTTCTTT
CASTRGRGNTEAFF
>TRBV6-6|TRBJ1-5|once|.
TGTGCCAGCCGGCCGGACACCGTTATCCCCCAGCATTTT
CASRPDTVIPQHF
>TRBV19|TRBJ2-1|.|.
TGTGCCAGTAGTATGGGTGGAGGTTCCTACAATGAGCAGTTCTTC
CASSMGGGSYNEQFF
>TRBV14|TRBJ1-1|.|.
TGTGCCAGCAGCCAAGGCACACCGGGACAAAGGAGGAACACTGAAGCTTTCTTT
CASSQGTPGQRRNTEAFF
>TRBV18|TRBJ2-5|.|TRBD2
TGTGCCAGCTCACCACGCCCTGTGGCGGGGGAAGAGACCCAGTACTTC
CASSPRPVAGEETQYF
>TRBV6-6|TRBJ1-1|.|.
TGTGCCAGCACCCAACGGGGGCTATCGAACACTGAAGCTTTCTTT
CASTQRGLSNTEAFF
>TRBV2|TRBJ2-1|.|.
TGTGCCAGCAGTGAGGTAAAGCAGTCCAATGAGCAGTTCTTC
CASSEVKQSNEQFF
>TRBV5-1|TRBJ1-1|.|TRBD1
TGCGCCAGCAGCTTAGGACAGGGTGGTGGTGCTTTCTTT
CASSLGQGGGAFF
>TRBV7-2|TRBJ2-1|.|TRBD2
TGTGCCAGCAGCCATAGCGGGTGGTACTACAATGAGCAGTTCTTC
CASSHSGWYYNEQFF
>TRBV28|TRBJ1-1|.|.
TGTGCCAGCAGTTTAAGCCCGGCCCGCACTGAAGCTTTCTTT
CASSLSPARTEAFF
>TRBV7-9|TRBJ1-2|.|.
TGTGCCAGCAGCTTTCGCCGCGAGACAGACAGGCCTTATGGCTACACCTTC
CASSFRRETDRPYGYTF
>TRBV6-6|TRBJ1-3|.|TRBD1
TGTGCCAGCAGTTACCCTATCGGACAGGGCGAAAACACCATATATTTT
CASSYPIGQGENTIYF
>TRBV30|TRBJ1-1|.|.
TGTGCCTGGACTAGAGGGAATACTGAAGCTTTCTTT
CAWTRGNTEAFF
>TRBV7-9|TRBJ2-7|.|.
TGTGCCAGCAGCCCCGACGGCGAAGGGCAGTACTTC
CASSPDGEGQYF
>TRBV25-1|TRBJ2-1|.|TRBD2
TGTGCCAGCAGTGGGGTCACCCGGGGGGTAAATGAGCAGTTCTTC
CASSGVTRGVNEQFF
>TRBV19|TRBJ1-4|many|TRBD1
TGTGCCAGTAGTATAGGGACAGGGAACGAAAAACTGTTTTTT
CASSIGTGNEKLFF
>TRBV19|TRBJ1-1|.|.
TGTGCCAGTAGTCCCAGGGTATTCGAAGCTTTCTTT
CASSPRVFEAFF
>TRBV30|TRBJ1-3|.|.
TGTGCCTGGAGTTTGGGGACCCCAGGCTCTGGAAACACCATATATTTT
CAWSLGTPGSGNTIYF
>TRBV19|TRBJ1-1|.|.
TGTGCCAGTAGTATCACCGGGACGGTGAACACTGAAGCTTTCTTT
CASSITGTVNTEAFF
>TRBV4-2|TRBJ2-4|.|.
TGTGCCAGCAGCCAAGATGGCCCCCAGATAGCCAAAAACATTCAGTACTTC
CASSQDGPQIAKNIQYF
>TRBV7-9|TRBJ2-7|few|.
TGTGCCAGCAGCTTACCCTGGGAGAGCTACGAGCAGTACTTC
CASSLPWESYEQYF
>TRBV5-1|TRBJ2-3|.|TRBD2
TGCGCCAGCAGCCAGAGGACTAGCGGTACAGATACGCAGTATTTT
CASSQRTSGTDTQYF
>TRBV6-6|TRBJ1-3|.|.
TGTGCCAGCAGTTTTCTAGACTCTGGAAACACCATATATTTT
CASSFLDSGNTIYF
>TRBV7-7|TRBJ2-1|.|.
TGTGCCAGCAGCTTAGACTCCCACAATGAGCAGTTCTTC
CASSLDSHNEQFF
>TRBV6-4|TRBJ1-2|once|TRBD1
TGTGCCAGCAGTCATGGACAGGGAAGGCCCAACTATGGCTACACCTTC
CASSHGQGRPNYGYTF
>TRBV4-3|TRBJ1-1|.|.
TGCGCCAGCAGCCAAGAGTTGAACACTGAAGCTTTCTTT
CASSQELNTEAFF
>TRBV30|TRBJ1-4|.|TRBD1
TGTGCCTACTCCGGGACAGGGAACGAAAAACTGTTTTTT
CAYSGTGNEKLFF
>TRBV27|TRBJ2-1|once|.
TGTGCCAGCACCGTTAGAGGGGCCCCTCGGAATGAGCAGTTCTTC
CASTVRGAPRNEQFF
>TRBV6-6|TRBJ2-7|.|.
TGTGCCAGCAGTGGACAATACGAGCAGTACTTC
CASSGQYEQYF
>TRBV5-6|TRBJ2-5|.|.
TGTGCCAGCAGCTTCGGGGTAGGGGTCCAAGAGACCCAGTACTTC
CASSFGVGVQETQYF
>TRBV5-1|TRBJ1-2|.|.
TGCGCCAGCAGCTACGTAGACACGAACTATGGCTACACCTTC
CASSYVDTNYGYTF
>TRBV6-5|TRBJ1-6|.|.
TGTGCCAGCAGTTACTCGCCCTCTACCGGGTCACCCCTCCACTTT
CASSYSPSTGSPLHF
>TRBV10-3|TRBJ1-6|many|.
TGTGCGGGGAGGACGGACTCCTATAATTCACCCCTCCACTTT
CAGRTDSYNSPLHF
>TRBV6-6|TRBJ2-7|.|.
TGTGCCAGCTCCTCTACCGGGACTTCCTCCGAGCAGTACTTC
CASSSTGTSSEQYF
>TRBV2|TRBJ2-1|once|.
TGTGCCAGCAGTATCCCGTATTCGGGTGTACAGGGAGTAGGGGAGCAGTTCTTC
CASSIPYSGVQGVGEQFF
>TRBV9|TRBJ1-2|.|TRBD1
TGTGCCAGCAGCGGCCCCGGGACAGGGAATGGCTACACCTTC
CASSGPGTGNGYTF
>TRBV29-1|TRBJ2-7|.|.
TGCAGCGTTAATACAGGGACCTACGAGCAGTACTTC
CSVNTGTYEQYF
>TRBV5-1|TRBJ1-3|.|.
TGCGCCAGCAGCTTGAGCGGGTCCTCTGGAAACACCATATATTTT
CASSLSGSSGNTIYF
>TRBV7-9|TRBJ2-3|.|.
TGTGCCAGCAGCTCCCAGGGGGATACGCAGTATTTT
CASSSQGDTQYF
>TRBV19|TRBJ2-5|.|.
TGTGCCAGTAGTCGACCGAACGCCGCCGGGGTCGGAGGGACCCAGTACTTC
CASSRPNAAGVGGTQYF
>TRBV30|TRBJ1-5|few|.
TGTGCCTGGAGTGGCCCCCTCCCGCTCCCTCAGCCCCAGCATTTT
CAWSGPLPLPQPQHF
>TRBV25-1|TRBJ1-6|.|TRBD1
TGTGCCAGCAAGGGACAGGGTTATTCACCCCTCCACTTT
CASKGQGYSPLHF
>TRBV30|TRBJ2-3|.|.
TGTGCCTGGATAAATGGGGGGTTTGCAGATACGCAGTATTTT
CAWINGGFADTQYF
>TRBV4-1|TRBJ2-5|.|.
TGCGCCAGCAGCCAGGGATTTAGCGTACCTCAGAAAGAGACCCAGTACTTC
CASSQGFSVPQKETQYF
>TRBV10-3|TRBJ1-2|.|.
TGTGCCATCAGTGAGTCACGAACAGTAAACTATGGCTACACCTTC
CAISESRTVNYGYTF
>TRBV6-5|TRBJ1-1|.|.
TGTGCCAGCAGTTACCTCCTTCGCACTGAAGCTTTCTTT
CASSYLLRTEAFF
>TRBV19|TRBJ2-3|.|.
TGTGCCAGTAGTGGGACTTCCACAGATACGCAGTATTTT
CASSGTSTDTQYF